These T cell receptor beta chains were read from a single sample in a study of OX40 agonist ivuxolimab in advanced cancers. Sequenced by immunoSEQ multiplex PCR; TCRdb stores in-frame clones only, minus some. The sample yields more than 95,000 clones, approximately 90% seen once. Source: CD4+ or CD8+ T cells sorted from blood, taken in a trial of the OX40 agonist ivuxolimab. These receptors came from an adult with an advanced solid tumor such as melanoma, head and neck, liver or kidney cancer. CDR3s include the opening cysteine and the closing phenylalanine or tryptophan. The D gene is left open where the match is weak. Where a row states a size, it is once, few, many or the class of an expanded clone; other rows omit it.

NA NA TRBJ2-1 TRBV7-2 TGTGCCAGCAGCCTCCGGCCCTCCTACAATGAGCAGTTCTTC CASSLRPSYNEQFF
NA NA TRBJ1-4 TRBV28 TGTGCCAGCAGTTTAATTGGGGCGACAACTAATGAAAAACTGTTTTTT CASSLIGATTNEKLFF
NA once TRBJ2-1 TRBV5-4 TGTGCCAGCAGCTTGGCCGGGGGCCGGTACAATGAGCAGTTCTTC CASSLAGGRYNEQFF
NA NA TRBJ2-7 TRBV28 TGTGCCAGCAGCTCCTCCTCCTACGAGCAGTACTTC CASSSSSYEQYF
NA few TRBJ2-3 TRBV6-5 TGTGCCAGCAGTTACTCGTCGGGGGCGGCAGATACGCAGTATTTT CASSYSSGAADTQYF
NA NA TRBJ2-1 TRBV19 TGTGCCAGTAGTATAGCGGGGGCTGACAATGAGCAGTTCTTC CASSIAGADNEQFF
NA NA TRBJ2-3 TRBV7-2 TGTGCCAGCAGCTCACAGGTGGGGGGGCCCACAGATACGCAGTATTTT CASSSQVGGPTDTQYF
TRBD2 NA TRBJ2-3 TRBV11-2 TGTGCCAGCAAAAGAGCGGGGGGGATCGTCACAGATACGCAGTATTTT CASKRAGGIVTDTQYF
TRBD1 NA TRBJ2-2 TRBV4-3 TGCGCCAGCAGCTTCCGAGGTGGCAGGGGGATCAGGAGGACCGGGGAGCTGTTTTTT CASSFRGGRGIRRTGELFF
TRBD1 NA TRBJ1-1 TRBV6-5 TGTGCCAGCAGTACGACAGGGCCTGAAGCTTTCTTT CASSTTGPEAFF
TRBD2 NA TRBJ2-1 TRBV5-1 TGCGCCAGCAGCTTGGTAGCGGGGAACTATGAGCAGTTCTTC CASSLVAGNYEQFF
TRBD1 NA TRBJ2-7 TRBV14 TGTGCCAGCGGGACAGGGTATGAGCAGTACTTC CASGTGYEQYF
NA few TRBJ2-3 TRBV5-6 TGTGCCAGCAGAGAACAGGGAGCAGATACGCAGTATTTT CASREQGADTQYF
NA NA TRBJ2-6 TRBV7-2 TGTGCCAGCAGCATACGAGGGACAGGGGCCAACGTCCTGACTTTC CASSIRGTGANVLTF
NA NA TRBJ2-2 TRBV6-1 TGTGCCAGCAGTGGGCGGACAGAAACCGGGGAGCTGTTTTTT CASSGRTETGELFF
NA NA TRBJ2-7 TRBV6-6 TGTGCCAGCAGGAAAGACAGATCCTACGAGCAGTACTTC CASRKDRSYEQYF
NA NA TRBJ2-4 TRBV19 TGTGCCAGTAGTATGGGGGGCTCAAAAAACATTCAGTACTTC CASSMGGSKNIQYF
TRBD1 NA TRBJ1-6 TRBV2 TGTGCCAGCAGCGTGCTCGGGACAGCTAATAATTCACCCCTCCACTTT CASSVLGTANNSPLHF
NA once TRBJ2-2 TRBV27 TGTGCCAGCCTCCCAACGGGGGGCCCAAACACCGGGGAGCTGTTTTTT CASLPTGGPNTGELFF
TRBD2 NA TRBJ2-1 TRBV4-1 TGCGCCAGTGAGGGACAACTAGCGGGGGTCTACAATGAGCAGTTCTTC CASEGQLAGVYNEQFF
NA NA TRBJ2-7 TRBV28 TGTGCCAGCAGTTGGGGAGGATACGAGCAGTACTTC CASSWGGYEQYF
TRBD2 NA TRBJ2-5 TRBV7-9 TGTGCCAGCAGCCCTAGACTAGCGGGTCCGCAAGAGACCCAGTACTTC CASSPRLAGPQETQYF
NA NA TRBJ1-2 TRBV6-5 TGTGCCAGCAGGTCACTCGGGGTTGGCTACACCTTC CASRSLGVGYTF
NA NA TRBJ2-5 TRBV11-3 TGTGCCAGCAGCCAAGACAGTTTAGAGACCCAGTACTTC CASSQDSLETQYF
NA NA TRBJ2-1 TRBV6-1 TGTGCCAGCAGTGAGCCCGGCAGGGTATCTGAGCAGTTCTTC CASSEPGRVSEQFF
TRBD1 once TRBJ2-1 TRBV5-8 TGTGCCAGCAGCTTCGGACAGGGGATCAACAATGAGCAGTTCTTC CASSFGQGINNEQFF
NA NA TRBJ1-5 TRBV14 TGTGCCAGCAGCCAAGGCCATCAGCCCCAGCATTTT CASSQGHQPQHF
NA NA TRBJ2-5 TRBV30 TGTGCCTGGAGTCGGGGGACTCCGGGCGTAGAGACCCAGTACTTC CAWSRGTPGVETQYF
NA once TRBJ1-4 TRBV10-3 TGTGCCATCAGTGATTCCGTCAGAGAGGCTGAAAAACTGTTTTTT CAISDSVREAEKLFF
TRBD2 NA TRBJ2-1 TRBV7-2 TGTGCCAGCAGCTTTAGGGCTAGCGGTTTCAATGAGCAGTTCTTC CASSFRASGFNEQFF
NA NA TRBJ2-2 TRBV27 TGTGCCAGCACCACCAGGGGCAGGGACGGGGAGCTGTTTTTT CASTTRGRDGELFF
NA NA TRBJ1-1 TRBV18 TGTGCCAGCTCACCACCGAACGTGAACACTGAAGCTTTCTTT CASSPPNVNTEAFF
NA NA TRBJ2-7 TRBV2 TGTGCCAGCAGTGATGGGGGCACCTACGAGCAGTACTTC CASSDGGTYEQYF
NA once TRBJ2-5 TRBV19 TGTGCCAGTAGTATATTGGGGCCGGGTCGGGAGACCCAGTACTTC CASSILGPGRETQYF
NA NA TRBJ2-5 TRBV2 TGTGCCAGCAGTGGAGGGTCGTGGCAAGAGACCCAGTACTTC CASSGGSWQETQYF
NA NA TRBJ2-1 TRBV9 TGTGCCAGCAGCGTAGGTGGACACCGGTACAATGAGCAGTTCTTC CASSVGGHRYNEQFF
TRBD1 NA TRBJ1-6 TRBV30 TGTGCCTGGGGACAGGGTCCCGGGTCAACACCCCTCCACTTT CAWGQGPGSTPLHF
NA NA TRBJ2-5 TRBV18 TGTGCCAGCTCCCAAGGGACGGAAGAGACCCAGTACTTC CASSQGTEETQYF
NA NA TRBJ1-5 TRBV4-3 TGCGCCAGCAGCCTGGGACTCACGGGCAATCAGCCCCAGCATTTT CASSLGLTGNQPQHF
NA NA TRBJ2-3 TRBV7-6 TGTGCCAGCAGCCCTTACACAGATACGCAGTATTTT CASSPYTDTQYF